One sample yielded the 14 T cell receptor beta chains listed below, sequenced in a study of CD8 T cells in Susac syndrome. When the RNA was reverse transcribed, random hexamers were used with an input of roughly 0.45 to 1 ug. Each CDR3 protein is one row after TCRdb ran MiXCR on the immunoSEQ multiplex PCR reads. The sample comprises some 110,000 distinct CDR3 sequences, 90% to 95% of which are singletons, and roughly 0.091% rests with the top ten. Sequencing was done on a sample of CD4+ T cells from PBMCs. The receptors derive from a human donor in good health.

The chain has TRBV20-1 and TRBJ2-3; D perhaps matches TRBD2 (5 bases). The length of the CDR3 is 14 residues. Trimming pared 5 bases from V and 0 bases from J, leaving 12 bases between. CDR1 DFQATT and CDR2 SNEGSKA come from the germline V gene (reference sequence). CDR3 sequence reads: CSASDWLSTDTQYF. CDR3 nucleotide sequence: TGCAGTGCTTCGGACTGGCTTAGCACAGATACGCAGTATTTT.

The rearrangement joins TRBV6-1 to TRBJ1-2; 8 bases fit TRBD1. V lost 0 bases, J lost 4 bases, and 1 base stayed unmatched. The CDR3 is made up of 14 amino acids. CDR1 is MNHNS, CDR2 SASEGT, per germline. The CDR3, as DNA: TGTGCCAGCAGTGAAGCGGGACAGGCCTATGGCTACACCTTC. Translating it yields CASSEAGQAYGYTF.

This rearrangement joins TRBV25-1 to TRBJ1-3; D gene unclear. The CDR3 consists of 17 residues. CDR1 MGHDK and CDR2 SYGVNS come from the germline V gene. V lost 2 bases and J lost 4, with 18 bases in between. The CDR3 sequence: CASSEVEGRERGNTIYF. In nucleotides, the CDR3 is TGTGCCAGCAGTGAAGTGGAGGGCCGGGAGCGAGGAAACACCATATATTTT.

The rearrangement links TRBV29-1 to TRBJ1-4; tentatively, D is TRBD1 (5 bases). Trimming removed 6 bases from V and 8 bases from J, with 16 bases in between. CDR3 length equals 13 residues. The germline gives CDR1 SQVTM, CDR2 ANQGSEA. The CDR3 coding sequence is TGCAGCGTCCTCCGGGACTTGGGGGAAAAACTGTTTTTT. It translates to CSVLRDLGEKLFF.

The chain links TRBV20-1 to TRBJ2-7, with a tentative D call TRBD2 (6 bases). CDR3 length: 13 amino acids. Germline CDR1 DFQATT, CDR2 SNEGSKA (reference sequence). V shed 4 bases and J shed 5 bases, with 15 bases lying between them. CDR3 region: CSATHPGEDEQYF. The CDR3 region has the DNA TGCAGTGCTACCCACCCGGGGGAGGACGAGCAGTACTTC.

The chain is built from TRBV2 and TRBJ1-2; no definite D call. The germline V gene encodes CDR1 SNHLY and CDR2 FYNNEI. The V end was cut by 3 bases, the J end by 8 bases, with 10 bases between. The CDR3 has 12 amino acids. The CDR3 DNA reads as TGTGCCAGCAGTGACCTTGGGCGAGGCTACACCTTC. This sequence encodes CASSDLGRGYTF.

This clonotype was found a few times. The rearrangement links TRBV2 to TRBJ2-1; weak D call: TRBD2 (5 bases). In germline, CDR1 is SNHLY, CDR2 FYNNEI. V was trimmed by 5 bases and J by 1 base, leaving 9 bases between them. The CDR3 length is 14 residues. This CDR3 is CASSPSLSYNEQFF. CDR3 bases: TGTGCCAGCAGTCCTAGCCTATCCTACAATGAGCAGTTCTTC.

This sequence joins TRBV3-1 and TRBJ2-1; 8 positions agree with TRBD2. This CDR3 contains 16 residues. Germline V gene data show CDR1 as LGHDT and CDR2 as YNNKEL (reference sequence). The V segment lost 1 base and the J segment 4 bases; nucleotides outside the gene matches: 6. The DNA of the CDR3 is TGTGCCAGCAGCCAAGTCGGCGGGAGGACGTACAATGAGCAGTTCTTC. Protein: CASSQVGGRTYNEQFF.

The chain uses TRBV12-3 or TRBV12-4 and TRBJ1-4; 7 nucleotides agree with TRBD1. The CDR3 loop spans 14 amino acids. Trimming at V came to 8 bases and at J to 2 bases, leaving 5 bases not matched to a gene. This CDR3 reads CASGAGGTNEKLFF. For the CDR3, the DNA is TGTGCCAGCGGGGCAGGGGGGACTAATGAAAAACTGTTTTTT.

This chain joins TRBV7-9 and TRBJ2-3, with D uncertain. Germline V gene sequence: CDR1 SEHNR, CDR2 FQNEAQ (reference sequence). This CDR3 is built from 14 residues. Trimming stripped 4 bases from V and 4 bases from J, with 12 bases between. CDR3 nucleotides: TGTGCCAGCAGCTCCGGAGTAGATCCAGATACGCAGTATTTT. It translates to CASSSGVDPDTQYF.

This chain connects TRBV13 to TRBJ1-4; 7 bases map to TRBD1. Germline V gene data show CDR1 as PRHDT and CDR2 as FYEKMQ (reference sequence). The V and J ends lost 2 bases and 7 bases, in that order; junction bases with no gene match: 7. The CDR3 length is 15 residues. For the CDR3, the DNA is TGTGCCAGCAGCTTAAAGGGGGCTTTGAGTGAAAAACTGTTTTTT. Protein sequence: CASSLKGALSEKLFF.

The chain has TRBV5-1 and TRBJ2-1; D perhaps matches TRBD2 (6 bases). Germline loops: CDR1 SGHRS, CDR2 YFSETQ. This CDR3 spans 15 amino acids. Trimming removed 7 bases at V and 1 base at J, with 15 bases between. CDR3: CASRPGGPSYNEQFF. The CDR3, as DNA: TGCGCCAGCCGGCCAGGAGGGCCATCCTACAATGAGCAGTTCTTC.

J is TRBJ2-2 and V is TRBV20-1; possible D gene TRBD1, 5 bases. Germline CDR1 DFQATT, CDR2 SNEGSKA (reference sequence). This CDR3 has 19 residues. Trimming stripped 1 base from V and 0 bases from J, with 21 bases between. CDR3 amino acids: CSARVLGQGYDSNTGELFF. Written as DNA, the CDR3 is TGCAGTGCTAGAGTCCTGGGGCAGGGATACGATTCGAACACCGGGGAGCTGTTTTTT.

The V call is TRBV29-1, the J call TRBJ2-1; no firm D call. CDR3 length: 12 residues. The germline gives CDR1 SQVTM, CDR2 ANQGSEA. The V and J ends lost 6 bases and 6 bases respectively, with 12 bases between them. The chain's CDR3 is CSVSRVPNEQFF. The CDR3 coding sequence is TGCAGCGTCAGCCGGGTTCCCAATGAGCAGTTCTTC.